This TCR beta chain emerged from a study of beta chain features in type 1 diabetes. Study-level results: Sequencing from cDNA could over-represent high-TCR-expressing cells. At VDJ recombination sites, type 1 diabetes patients had fewer insertions and more deleted nucleotides. For Type 1 diabetes patients, all four CD4+ subsets carried TCRB CDR3s that were moderately but significantly shorter. The analysis here could not establish whether HLA type shapes TCRB rearrangement.

What was sequenced were expressed TCRB transcripts, since all of the isolated RNA had been reverse transcribed. Some clones are missing from TCRdb's copy, which holds only in-frame ones; the method was immunoSEQ multiplex PCR. The data show hundreds of thousands of clones, roughly 12% seen once. Of note for this clone: Its antigen remains unknown.

Unmatched junction bases numbered 2, after V lost 3 bases and J lost 4 bases. Germline V gene data show CDR1 as SGHDN and CDR2 as FVKESK. This CDR3 is 13 amino acids long. Markers CD45RO/CCR7/CD25/CD127/CD95/CD27 served to sort CD4+ naive, central memory, regulatory and stem cell-like memory cells. The rearrangement links TRBV14 to TRBJ1-2; 7 bases agree with TRBD1. Sequencing was carried out using naive CD4+ T cells from blood. The receptor's source is a man between 18 and 35 years old with type 1 diabetes. CDR3 amino acids: CASSQGQSYGYTF. Written as DNA, the CDR3 is TGTGCCAGCAGCCAGGGACAGTCCTATGGCTACACCTTC.